A selection of T cell receptor beta chains follows, all from one sample in a study of Graves' ophthalmopathy and Graves' hyperthyroidism. One entry per CDR3 protein results from TCRdb running MiXCR on the multiplex PCR reads. The table has 600,000 to 650,000 distinct CDR3 sequences, about a fifth seen once; the top ten hold approximately 7%. Sequenced sample: peripheral blood. Receptors were obtained from a woman aged 18 to 35 with stable Graves' hyperthyroidism. Some clones in this sample may be carry-over from other donors' samples. Each CDR3 is given with its conserved first and last residue. The D gene is left open where the match is weak. Clone size is shown for a subset of rows, as once, few, many or a class of expanded clone.

j_call v_call d_call clone_size cdr3_aa cdr3_nt
TRBJ2-7 TRBV12-3/TRBV12-4 TRBD1 many CASSHRDRADEQYF TGTGCCAGCAGCCACCGGGACAGGGCTGACGAGCAGTACTTC
TRBJ2-3 TRBV12-3/TRBV12-4 . . CASSLGDLGDTQYF TGTGCCAGCAGTTTAGGGGACCTAGGGGATACGCAGTATTTT
TRBJ1-5 TRBV6-5 . many CASSYTRQNQPQHF TGTGCCAGCAGTTACACGCGACAGAATCAGCCCCAGCATTTT
TRBJ1-5 TRBV6-5 . . CASSSTEYSNQPQHF TGTGCCAGCAGTTCGACGGAATATAGCAATCAGCCCCAGCATTTT
TRBJ2-7 TRBV2 TRBD1 . CASTTGQAGEQYF TGTGCCAGCACCACCGGACAGGCCGGTGAGCAGTACTTC
TRBJ1-5 TRBV28 . . CASRQNRSNQPQHF TGTGCCAGCAGACAAAACAGGAGCAATCAGCCCCAGCATTTT
TRBJ2-7 TRBV28 . many CASTSPTDSYEQYF TGTGCCAGCACCTCCCCGACAGACTCCTACGAGCAGTACTTC
TRBJ2-7 TRBV29-1 TRBD1 . CSVEDGQGAHEQYF TGCAGCGTTGAAGATGGACAGGGGGCCCACGAGCAGTACTTC
TRBJ1-5 TRBV28 . . CASSQPQVGAVSNQPQHF TGTGCCAGCAGTCAACCCCAGGTGGGGGCGGTAAGCAATCAGCCCCAGCATTTT
TRBJ1-6 TRBV25-1 . many CASSESWSPLHF TGTGCCAGCAGTGAATCTTGGTCACCCCTCCACTTT
TRBJ2-5 TRBV15 TRBD2 . CATSIHTSGRAGETQYF TGTGCCACCAGCATACATACTAGCGGGAGGGCCGGAGAGACCCAGTACTTC
TRBJ1-2 TRBV6-1 . many CASRLFGEANYGYTF TGTGCCAGCAGATTGTTTGGGGAGGCCAATTATGGCTACACCTTC
TRBJ1-6 TRBV12-3/TRBV12-4 . . CASSLGGLQSPLHF TGTGCCAGCAGTTTAGGGGGGCTACAATCACCCCTCCACTTT
TRBJ2-7 TRBV5-1 . many CASSLAGRKSYEQYF TGCGCCAGCAGCTTGGCTGGCCGGAAGTCCTACGAGCAGTACTTC
TRBJ2-5 TRBV6-5 TRBD1 many CASSSRDRGPTQYF TGTGCCAGCAGTTCCCGGGACAGGGGACCGACCCAGTACTTC
TRBJ2-7 TRBV30 . . CAWRSGLITSYEQYF TGTGCCTGGAGGTCCGGGCTCATAACCTCCTACGAGCAGTACTTC
TRBJ2-5 TRBV20-1 . . CSARDEGRGETQYF TGCAGTGCTAGAGATGAGGGCCGTGGGGAGACCCAGTACTTC
TRBJ2-5 TRBV9 TRBD2 many CASSVVSASGFETQYF TGTGCCAGCAGCGTAGTCTCGGCTAGCGGGTTTGAGACCCAGTACTTC
TRBJ1-1 TRBV11-3 TRBD1 . CASPTGWAFF TGTGCCAGCCCGACAGGGTGGGCTTTCTTT
TRBJ2-6 TRBV15 . . CATSRVKVLDSGANVLTF TGTGCCACCAGCAGAGTAAAGGTCTTAGACTCTGGGGCCAACGTCCTGACTTTC
TRBJ1-1 TRBV4-1 . many CASSHASVNTEAFF TGCGCCAGCAGCCACGCCTCAGTGAACACTGAAGCTTTCTTT
TRBJ1-2 TRBV12-5 . many CASGLVRQELYGYTF TGTGCTAGTGGTTTGGTTCGACAGGAGCTCTACGGCTACACCTTC
TRBJ1-6 TRBV12-3/TRBV12-4 TRBD1 few CASSYLGSGTGLSPLHF TGTGCCAGCAGTTATCTCGGCTCCGGGACAGGGCTTTCACCCCTCCACTTT
TRBJ2-5 TRBV29-1 TRBD2 many CSVGGSGRETQYF TGCAGCGTTGGAGGAAGCGGGAGGGAGACCCAGTACTTC
TRBJ1-5 TRBV6-4 . many CASSSGPYQPQHF TGTGCCAGCAGTTCAGGGCCTTATCAGCCCCAGCATTTT
TRBJ2-2 TRBV6-2/TRBV6-3 . . CASRGQATGELFF TGTGCCAGCCGGGGGCAGGCCACCGGGGAGCTGTTTTTT
TRBJ2-6 TRBV19 . many CASSIWASGANVLTF TGTGCCAGTAGTATATGGGCCTCTGGGGCCAACGTCCTGACTTTC
TRBJ2-5 TRBV5-1 . many CASRAAVRETQYF TGCGCCAGCCGCGCAGCGGTAAGGGAGACCCAGTACTTC
TRBJ2-5 TRBV5-1 TRBD2 many CASSLAVGLASQETQYF TGCGCCAGCAGCTTGGCGGTTGGACTAGCGTCTCAAGAGACCCAGTACTTC